A single sample gave rise to the 29 T cell receptor beta chains below, sequenced in a study of tumor and adjacent non-tumor tissue in lung cancer. TCRbeta libraries were built with three rounds of nested PCR, modified from ARM-PCR. Each CDR3 protein is one row after TCRdb ran MiXCR on the multiplex PCR reads. This table holds 85,000 to 100,000 distinct CDR3 sequences, 65% to 75% found once. RNA was extracted from bulk tissue without any cell sorting. The sequenced sample was lung tumor tissue. All receptors come from a man aged 60 to 69 with non-small cell lung cancer.

This chain joins TRBV12-3 or TRBV12-4 and TRBJ2-1, with D possibly matching TRBD1 (7 bases). The germline V and J ends were trimmed by 9 bases and 4 bases, with 19 bases remaining between them. This CDR3 region has 15 residues. CDR3 amino acids: CASPQGLARYNEQFF. The CDR3, as DNA: TGTGCCAGTCCACAGGGGCTAGCGAGGTACAATGAGCAGTTCTTC.

The gene calls are TRBV20-1 and TRBJ2-1; D possibly corresponds to TRBD2 (6 bases). The CDR3 length is 14 residues. Germline V lookup: CDR1 DFQATT, CDR2 SNEGSKA (reference sequence). Trimming took 5 bases from V and 7 from J, leaving 18 bases between them. CDR3 in amino acids: CSAESGWVGNEQFF. The CDR3 DNA sequence: TGCAGTGCTGAAAGCGGGTGGGTTGGGAATGAGCAGTTCTTC.

Points on this clonotype: At one end, the junction sequence differs from germline, possibly due to a read error. This rearrangement joins TRBV12-3 or TRBV12-4 to TRBJ1-1; 7 positions match TRBD1. CDR3 length equals 14 residues. The CDR3: CVSSLPGQSTEAFF. CDR3 sequence (DNA): TGTGTCAGCAGCCTGCCGGGACAGTCCACTGAAGCTTTCTTT.

V and J are TRBV11-2 and TRBJ2-5; no clear D gene. Germline V gives CDR1 SGHAT, CDR2 FQNNGV. The length of the CDR3 is 15 residues. The CDR3 is CACSLVPPRGETQYF. CDR3 nucleotides: TGTGCATGCAGCTTAGTCCCCCCAAGAGGAGAGACCCAGTACTTC.

Worth noting for this clonotype: A much larger clone lies a single base off, so this may be a read error. J is TRBJ2-7 and V is TRBV5-1; perhaps TRBD2 as D (5 bases). CDR3 length equals 13 residues. In germline, CDR1 is SGHRS, CDR2 YFSETQ. As DNA, the CDR3 is TGCGCCAACAGCTCTGACTACTCCTACGAGCAGTACTTC. Encoded protein: CANSSDYSYEQYF.

This clonotype showed up just once. The chain employs TRBV9 and TRBJ1-1; D may be TRBD1 (6 bases). The germline V gene encodes CDR1 SGDLS and CDR2 YYNGEE. CDR3 length: 15 amino acids. Between the trimmed V and J ends, which lost 3 bases and 6 bases, there was a span of 18 bases. The CDR3: CASSAEGEVHSEAFF. As DNA, the CDR3 is TGTGCCAGCAGCGCCGAGGGGGAGGTTCACTCTGAAGCTTTCTTT.

As regards this clonotype: This could be a read error, since a much larger clone is one nucleotide away. This CDR3 is CASSANTLDHPQHF. In DNA, the CDR3 is TGTGCCAGCAGCGCAAACACCCTCGATCATCCCCAGCATTTT. The rearrangement links TRBV7-8 to TRBJ1-5; D is ambiguous. Germline loops: CDR1 SGHVS, CDR2 FQNEAQ. The CDR3 loop spans 14 amino acids.

This clonotype was seen more than once but under ten times. A much larger clone differs from this one at a single base, so this may be a read error. This sequence joins TRBV6-2 or TRBV6-3 and TRBJ1-3; 8 positions agree with TRBD1. The CDR3 extends over 16 amino acids. CDR1 and CDR2 (germline): MNHEY, SVGEGT. V shed 4 bases, J shed 7 bases, and the junction held 12 bases outside the gene matches. In DNA, the CDR3 is TGTGCCAGCAGTTCCACCGGGACAGGATATTCGAACACCATATATTTT. Protein sequence: CASSSTGTGYSNTIYF.

This chain joins TRBV6-2 or TRBV6-3 and TRBJ2-7; D is unclear. The CDR3 is made up of 13 amino acids. V was pared by 4 bases and J by 9 bases, with 16 bases between. Germline CDR1 reads MNHEY; CDR2 reads SVGEGT. In DNA form, the CDR3 reads TGTGCCAGCAGTTGGTACAGCTCGAATGGGCAGTACTTC. Residues: CASSWYSSNGQYF.

This clonotype was seen more than once but under ten times. A read error may explain this, as a much larger clone is one base away. This chain joins TRBV5-6 and TRBJ1-2, with D unclear. CDR1 and CDR2 (germline): SGHDT, YYEEEE. The length of the CDR3 is 12 residues. DNA for the CDR3: TGTGCCAGCAGATCTGCCAACTATGACTACACCTTC. Translated, it gives CASRSANYDYTF.

Details on this clonotype: At one boundary the junction diverges from the germline segment, which might be a read error. V and J are TRBV6-6 and TRBJ2-3; D is possibly TRBD1 or TRBD2 (6 bases each). This CDR3 region has 17 residues. CDR1 and CDR2 from the germline V gene are MNHNY and SVGAGI (reference sequence). This chain's CDR3 is CANSYGEDSFYIDTHYF. Here the CDR3 DNA reads TGTGCCAACAGTTACGGGGAGGACAGTTTCTACATAGATACGCACTATTTT.

CDR3 amino acids: CASSLSTSGSYEQFF. CDR3 coding DNA: TGTGCCAGCAGCTTAAGCACTAGCGGGAGCTATGAGCAGTTCTTC. The chain has TRBV11-2 and TRBJ2-1; 11 bases match TRBD2. Germline V gene data show CDR1 as SGHAT and CDR2 as FQNNGV. The CDR3 contains 15 residues. V dropped 2 bases and J dropped 8; count of bases not matched to a gene: 5.

For this clonotype: A read error may produce the germline difference seen at one junction end. The chain carries TRBV29-1 and TRBJ2-7; D remains unclear. Germline CDR1 and CDR2: SQVTM and ANQGSEA. The CDR3 spans 11 residues. The CDR3 reads CSVGYNYEPYF. The CDR3 DNA reads as TGCAGCGTTGGGTACAACTATGAGCCGTACTTC.

In regard to this clonotype: The CDR3 does not end in the conserved phenylalanine or tryptophan, so this is likely a read error. V usage is TRBV6-6 and J usage is TRBJ2-5; 11 bases fit TRBD2. This CDR3 comprises 16 residues. The germline gives CDR1 MNHNY, CDR2 SVGAGI (reference sequence). CDR3 DNA: TGTGCTAGCAGTGCTCCGGGACTAGCGGTAGGAGATACCCAGTACCTC. As protein: CASSAPGLAVGDTQYL.

This clonotype was observed once. This could be a read error, since a much larger clone is one nucleotide away. The chain recombines TRBV7-8 with TRBJ2-7, with D possibly matching TRBD2 (7 bases). This CDR3 is built from 15 residues. Germline V gives CDR1 SGHVS, CDR2 FQNEAQ. The DNA of the CDR3 is TGTCCCAGCAGCTTACGGGGGGCGGCAGGATACGAGCAGTACTTC. Its translation is CPSSLRGAAGYEQYF.

Concerning this clonotype itself: This may come from a read error, since a much larger clone is one base off. The chain combines TRBV20-1 with TRBJ2-5; D is unresolved. V lost 2 bases, J lost 4 bases, and 8 bases lay in between. The CDR3 length is 12 residues. Per the germline V gene, CDR1 is DFQATT and CDR2 is SNEGSKA (reference sequence). The CDR3 DNA reads as TGCAGTGCTAGAATCTATATAGAGACCCAGTACTTC. It is translated as CSARIYIETQYF.

The rearrangement links TRBV29-1 to TRBJ2-2; D uncertain. Per germline, CDR1 SQVTM and CDR2 ANQGSEA. The CDR3 sequence is 13 residues long. The CDR3 DNA sequence: TGCAGTGCTAATTCTCTGAACACCGGGGAGCTGTTTTTT. It encodes CSANSLNTGELFF.

This clonotype appeared once. CDR3 sequence: CVSSPHRGMRNEQFF. The CDR3 DNA follows: TGTGTAAGCAGCCCGCACCGGGGGATGAGGAATGAGCAGTTCTTC. The genes are TRBV11-2 and TRBJ2-1; perhaps TRBD2 as D (6 bases). The CDR3 contains 15 residues. Germline assignment: CDR1 SGHAT and CDR2 FQNNGV.

Details on this clonotype: In this CDR3 the conserved last residue, phenylalanine or tryptophan, is missing, so a read error is likely. This chain uses TRBV6-5 with TRBJ1-2; 7 bases are shared with TRBD1. J was trimmed by 5 bases and V by 5 bases; bases with no gene match: 5. CDR1 and CDR2 (germline): MNHEY, SVGAGI. CDR3 length: 13 amino acids. In nucleotides, the CDR3 is TGTGCCAGCAGTACGGAGACAGGGTATGGCTACACCTTA. Its protein product is CASSTETGYGYTL.

This chain joins TRBV6-5 and TRBJ2-7, with 8 bases identical to TRBD2. V was clipped by 6 bases and J by 4 bases; unmatched bases: 14. The CDR3 has 16 amino acids. CDR1 and CDR2 from the germline V gene are MNHEY and SVGAGI. CDR3 nucleotides: TGTGCCAGCAGAAAAAACGGACTAGCAGAAATATACGAGCAGTACTTC. Its translation: CASRKNGLAEIYEQYF.

This clonotype was counted ten times or more. The rearrangement joins TRBV6-1 to TRBJ1-5; D ambiguous. The V end lost 5 bases, the J end lost 0 bases, and 11 bases lay between the germline ends. The CDR3 contains 15 residues. Germline V gene lookup returns CDR1 MNHNS and CDR2 SASEGT. The CDR3 protein is CASSRQADSNQPQHF. CDR3 coding DNA: TGTGCCAGCAGTCGGCAGGCGGATAGCAATCAGCCCCAGCATTTT.

This clonotype was observed a handful of times. This may be a read error: a much more frequent sequence differs by one nucleotide. This chain links TRBV6-2 or TRBV6-3 with TRBJ2-7; perhaps TRBD1 as D (5 bases). CDR3 length: 13 residues. Germline CDR1 reads MNHEY; CDR2 reads SVGEGT. CDR3 amino acids: CTSSYSGWYEQYF. The CDR3 region has the DNA TGTACCAGCAGTTACTCAGGGTGGTACGAGCAGTACTTC.

In regard to this clonotype: The missing conserved phenylalanine or tryptophan at the end of this CDR3 makes a read error likely. The chain employs TRBV4-2 and TRBJ2-4; TRBD2 matches 7 bases. Germline lookup yields CDR1 LGHNA and CDR2 YNFKEQ. The CDR3 length is 19 residues. CDR3 nucleotide sequence: TGTGTCAGCAGCCAAGTGCAGGCTAGCGGATCGTTAGCCAAAAACATTCAGTACTTA. It specifies CVSSQVQASGSLAKNIQYL.

This clonotype has just one count. The V gene is TRBV20-1, the J gene TRBJ1-1; D gene unclear. V lost 4 bases and J lost 4, with 13 bases in between. This CDR3 region has 13 residues. Germline CDR1 DFQATT, CDR2 SNEGSKA (reference sequence). Here the CDR3 DNA reads TGCAGTGCTAAAGTTAGCTGGGCCACTGAAGCTTTCTTT. This encodes CSAKVSWATEAFF.

V and J are TRBV21-1 and TRBJ1-5; the D call TRBD1 from the table was never checked on the DNA. TRBV21-1 has pseudogene status. There are 15 residues in the CDR3. The CDR3 region is CASSEPTGGSQPQRF. CDR3 sequence (DNA): TGTGCCAGCAGCGAGCCAACAGGGGGAAGTCAGCCCCAGCGTTTT.

In the case of this clonotype: A clone one base away is much larger, so this may be a read error. The rearrangement uses TRBV12-3 or TRBV12-4 and TRBJ2-3; TRBD2 agrees at 10 bases. The CDR3 contains 16 residues. The CDR3 sequence: CASSFGRLAGVDTKYF. In nucleotides, the CDR3 is TGTGCCAGCAGTTTTGGTCGGCTAGCGGGGGTAGATACGAAGTATTTT.

This clonotype was observed at least ten times. The rearrangement joins TRBV7-8 to TRBJ1-5; a weak D match, TRBD1 (6 bases). The CDR3 loop spans 15 amino acids. The V gene lost 1 base and the J gene lost 3 bases, with 10 bases spanning the gap. Germline values: CDR1 SGHVS, CDR2 FQNEAQ. The CDR3 sequence: CASSLGTVYNQPQHF. CDR3 bases: TGTGCCAGCAGCTTAGGGACAGTTTACAATCAGCCCCAGCATTTT.

This clonotype has only one observation. Likely a read error: the CDR3 ends without its conserved phenylalanine or tryptophan. This chain connects TRBV6-5 to TRBJ2-6; D is perhaps TRBD1 or TRBD2 (5 bases each). Trimming pared 2 bases from V and 3 bases from J, leaving 11 bases between. The CDR3 contains 16 residues. Germline V gene lookup returns CDR1 MNHEY and CDR2 SVGAGI. CDR3 sequence reads: CASSYTGGYGANVLTL. The CDR3 DNA follows: TGTGCCAGCAGTTACACAGGCGGGTATGGGGCCAACGTCCTGACTTTA.

The CDR3 reads CTSSLVGGDTQYF. The CDR3 nucleotides are TGTACTAGCAGCTTAGTAGGGGGAGATACGCAGTATTTT. This rearrangement joins TRBV7-9 to TRBJ2-3; D is tentatively TRBD1 or TRBD2 (6 bases each). The CDR3 covers 13 residues. Germline-derived CDR1 and CDR2 are SEHNR and FQNEAQ (reference sequence).